The clone carrying this T cell receptor (beta chain) was counted ten times or more. Antigen: not known. This record comes from a study of regulatory T cells in long-lasting Graves disease. Findings and caveats of the study: Favoring TRBV28, TRBJ1-2 and TRBJ2-5 was a feature seen in persistent disease. Persistent cases of Graves' showed reduced TCR diversity relative to newly diagnosed patients.

Indicated time point: newly diagnosed GD, antithyroid drugs for less than 3 months. The TCR library used RNA extracted from PBMCs. The V gene lost 7 bases and the J gene lost 3 bases, with 8 bases spanning the gap. Germline loops: CDR1 SGHRS, CDR2 YFSETQ. The CDR3 has 11 residues. In building TCR beta libraries, iRepertoire HTBI primers were used together with Arm-PCR of CDR3 regions. MiXCR, run by TCRdb on the multiplex PCR reads, gives a single entry per CDR3 protein. The sample has 350,000 to 400,000 distinct CDR3 sequences; 15% are singletons. The starting material was peripheral blood mononuclear cells (PBMCs), obtained at new diagnosis, from a patient treated with antithyroid drugs. The sequence came from a female donor with Graves disease. The J gene is TRBJ2-7, the V gene TRBV5-1; a possible D gene is TRBD2 (5 bases). CDR3 protein: CASHGNYEQYF. The CDR3 nucleotides read TGCGCCAGCCACGGGAACTACGAGCAGTACTTC.